The 20 T cell receptor beta chains presented below share a single source sample, sequenced in a study of graft-versus-host responses after intestinal transplantation. The assay was immunoSEQ multiplex PCR, and TCRdb's table has in-frame clones only and misses some. Here the sample spans approximately 90,000 clones, around 90% being singletons. These receptors' targets are unknown. The source was unstimulated CD4+ T cells sorted from spleen or lymph node cells, collected before transplant. The source is a human donor who was the organ donor for an intestinal transplant.

This clone was counted once. V usage is TRBV28 and J usage is TRBJ2-5, with TRBD1 matching over 9 bases. The CDR3 totals 15 residues. Looked up from germline, CDR1 is MDHEN and CDR2 is SYDVKM. The junction had 8 bases not matched to a gene; V was cut back by 4 bases and J by 5 bases. DNA of the CDR3: TGTGCCAGCAGTTCAGGACAGGGGTTGGGTGAGACCCAGTACTTC. Encoded protein: CASSSGQGLGETQYF.

The V gene is TRBV2, the J gene TRBJ2-5; TRBD2 is a possible D gene (5 bases). Germline V CDR1 and CDR2: SNHLY, FYNNEI. Trimming removed 4 bases at V and 2 bases at J, with 8 bases between. This CDR3 comprises 13 residues. Here the CDR3 DNA reads TGTGCCAGCAGTGTGGAGGTACAAGAGACCCAGTACTTC. Protein: CASSVEVQETQYF. The complete variable domain, with remaining parts taken from reference TRBV2 and TRBJ2-5, reads EPEVTQTPSHQVTQMGQEVILRCVPISNHLYFYWYRQILGQKVEFLVSFYNNEISEKSEIFDDQFSVERPDGSNFTLKIRSTKLEDSAMYFCASSVEVQETQYFGPGTRLLVL.

This chain connects TRBV5-5 to TRBJ2-1; TRBD2 is a possible D gene (6 bases). The CDR3 contains 13 residues. Germline CDR1 reads SGHKS; CDR2 reads YYEKEE (reference sequence). V was pared by 2 bases and J by 4 bases, with 7 bases between. The CDR3 loop reads CASSFGSYNEQFF. The CDR3 DNA is TGTGCCAGCAGCTTCGGGAGTTACAATGAGCAGTTCTTC.

This clone was counted only a few times. The genes are TRBV4-2 and TRBJ2-2; D not certain. This CDR3 region has 16 residues. V lost 4 bases and J 1 base, leaving 13 bases between the germline ends. Germline CDR1 LGHNA, CDR2 YNFKEQ. As DNA, the CDR3 is TGTGCCAGCAGCCCTTTAGGTCTAGGGAACACCGGGGAGCTGTTTTTT. This translates into CASSPLGLGNTGELFF.

This chain joins TRBV27 and TRBJ2-2, with TRBD2 as a possible D gene (6 bases). V was pared by 5 bases and J by 3 bases, with 13 bases between. The germline V gene encodes CDR1 MNHEY and CDR2 SMNVEV (reference sequence). The CDR3 is made up of 15 amino acids. CDR3 bases: TGTGCCAGCAGTGGGCGGGACCGCGACACCGGGGAGCTGTTTTTT. This codes for CASSGRDRDTGELFF.

The chain has TRBV5-1 and TRBJ2-1, with TRBD2 matching 11 bases. With 0 bases clipped from V and 4 bases from J, the junction kept 0 bases outside the gene matches. Germline-derived CDR1 and CDR2 are SGHRS and YFSETQ. This CDR3 region has 15 residues. CDR3 sequence (DNA): TGCGCCAGCAGCTTGGGACTAGCGGGATACAATGAGCAGTTCTTC. Translating it yields CASSLGLAGYNEQFF.

The gene calls are TRBV27 and TRBJ2-1, with 11 nucleotides matching TRBD2. Germline V gene data show CDR1 as MNHEY and CDR2 as SMNVEV (reference sequence). This CDR3 is 16 amino acids long. The trim removed 5 bases at V and 7 bases at J, leaving 10 bases unmatched. CDR3 protein: CASSPRSGGAPNEQFF. In DNA, the CDR3 is TGTGCCAGCAGTCCCCGTAGCGGGGGGGCCCCGAATGAGCAGTTCTTC.

The CDR3 bases are TGTGCCACGTCGCCCGTCCAGGGGAGGGCCGGGGAGCTGTTTTTT. Translation: CATSPVQGRAGELFF. The chain employs TRBV15 and TRBJ2-2, with a weak D call TRBD2 (7 bases). Trimming stripped 9 bases from V and 6 bases from J, with 20 bases between. Per the germline V gene, CDR1 is LNHNV and CDR2 is YYDKDF (reference sequence). The CDR3 is 15 residues long.

This sequence joins TRBV5-1 and TRBJ2-7; a possible D gene is TRBD1 (5 bases). The CDR3 contains 15 residues. The V gene lost 4 bases and the J gene lost 7 bases, with 21 bases spanning the gap. From germline, CDR1 is SGHRS and CDR2 YFSETQ. The CDR3 loop reads CASSTSLAGFEEQYF. CDR3 DNA: TGCGCCAGCAGCACCTCTCTGGCAGGGTTTGAGGAGCAGTACTTC.

The V gene is TRBV29-1, the J gene TRBJ2-7; D is unresolved. Trimming removed 5 bases from V and 6 bases from J, with 14 bases in between. Germline CDR1 is SQVTM and CDR2 is ANQGSEA. This CDR3 spans 12 amino acids. DNA for the CDR3: TGCAGCGTTCAAGTGGGCCACGGCGAGCAGTACTTC. This gives the protein CSVQVGHGEQYF.

This clone was picked up one time. The genes are TRBV27 and TRBJ1-3; D is unclear. Trimming took off 6 bases at V and 4 bases at J, with 7 bases between the two ends. This CDR3 contains 12 residues. Germline V CDR1 and CDR2: MNHEY, SMNVEV (reference sequence). In nucleotides, the CDR3 is TGTGCCAGCAGGATGACAGGAAACACCATATATTTT. Amino acid sequence: CASRMTGNTIYF.

The J gene is TRBJ2-1, the V gene TRBV4-3; tentatively, D is TRBD2 (6 bases). Trimming left V 0 bases short and J 6 bases short, with 9 bases between. The CDR3 is 14 residues long. Looked up from germline, CDR1 is LGHNA and CDR2 is YSLEER. Here the CDR3 DNA reads TGCGCCAGCAGCCAAGAGGCGGGGCCCAATGAGCAGTTCTTC. It translates to CASSQEAGPNEQFF.

This clone was observed a handful of times. V is TRBV2 and J is TRBJ2-7, with 7 bases identical to TRBD1. The CDR3 is 14 residues long. V shed 10 bases and J 2 bases; nucleotides not matched to a gene: 11. CDR1 is SNHLY, CDR2 FYNNEI, per germline. This CDR3 reads CATDTGTEAYEQYF. In DNA form, the CDR3 reads TGTGCCACCGATACCGGGACAGAGGCCTACGAGCAGTACTTC.

The rearrangement links TRBV7-3 to TRBJ2-2; D remains ambiguous. Trimming stripped 4 bases from V and 5 bases from J, with 8 bases between. In germline, CDR1 is SGHTA, CDR2 FQGTGA. The CDR3 runs 13 residues. CDR3 loop: CASSSQLTGELFF. The CDR3 bases are TGTGCCAGCAGCTCACAACTAACCGGGGAGCTGTTTTTT.

Regarding this clone: One junction end disagrees with the germline gene, perhaps due to a read error. The CDR3 loop reads CASSLLWEGKQFF. The DNA for the CDR3 is TGTGCTAGCAGCTTACTTTGGGAGGGGAAACAGTTCTTC. The rearrangement joins TRBV7-7 to TRBJ2-1; 7 nucleotides match TRBD2. Germline CDR1 is SSHAT and CDR2 is FNYEAQ (reference sequence). The CDR3 totals 13 residues. Filled out from reference TRBV7-7 and TRBJ2-1, the complete variable domain reads GAGVSQSPRYKVTKRGQDVTLRCDPISSHATLYWYQQALGQGPEFLTYFNYEAQPDKSGLPSDRFSAERPEGSISTLTIQRTEQRDSAMYRCASSLLWEGKQFFGPGTRLTVL.

The J gene is TRBJ2-1, the V gene TRBV20-1, with D perhaps TRBD1 (5 bases). This CDR3 contains 10 residues. V was cut by 4 bases and J by 7 bases, with 5 bases left in between. The germline V gene encodes CDR1 DFQATT and CDR2 SNEGSKA (reference sequence). CDR3 sequence: CSAKGNEQFF. In DNA form, the CDR3 reads TGCAGTGCTAAGGGGAATGAGCAGTTCTTC.

The chain joins TRBV7-6 to TRBJ1-2; D remains unclear. The CDR3 totals 16 residues. V was clipped by 5 bases and J by 0 bases, with 16 bases between them. Germline V gene lookup returns CDR1 SGHVS and CDR2 FNYEAQ. The CDR3 DNA is TGTGCCAGCAGCCATGGACTAAGCCTCTCTAACTATGGCTACACCTTC. This translates into CASSHGLSLSNYGYTF.

The chain recombines TRBV28 with TRBJ1-4; a possible D gene is TRBD1 (5 bases). The CDR3 is made up of 15 amino acids. The V gene lost 5 bases and the J gene lost 5 bases, with 15 bases spanning the gap. Per germline, CDR1 MDHEN and CDR2 SYDVKM. The CDR3 reads CASSPRWGLNEKLFF. CDR3 nucleotides: TGTGCCAGCAGTCCTCGTTGGGGCCTCAATGAAAAACTGTTTTTT. Filled out from reference TRBV28 and TRBJ1-4, the complete variable domain reads DVKVTQSSRYLVKRTGEKVFLECVQDMDHENMFWYRQDPGLGLRLIYFSYDVKMKEKGDIPEGYSVSREKKERFSLILESASTNQTSMYLCASSPRWGLNEKLFFGSGTQLSVL.

The rearrangement uses TRBV4-2 and TRBJ2-5, with 11 bases identical to TRBD2. Germline lookup yields CDR1 LGHNA and CDR2 YNFKEQ. The CDR3 is made up of 17 amino acids. V lost 3 bases to trimming and J lost 5 bases; unmatched junction nucleotides: 11. In DNA form, the CDR3 reads TGTGCCAGCAGCCACGGACTAGCGGGCGGCCTACCGGAGACCCAGTACTTC. Its protein product is CASSHGLAGGLPETQYF.

The CDR3 nucleotides are TGTGCCAGTAACGACCGAGGAAATGAGCAGTTCTTC. This translates into CASNDRGNEQFF. V and J are TRBV25-1 and TRBJ2-1; D ambiguous. The germline V and J ends were trimmed by 9 bases and 7 bases, with 13 bases remaining between them. The CDR3 has 12 amino acids. Per germline, CDR1 MGHDK and CDR2 SYGVNS.